The 25 T cell receptor beta chains given below trace back to one sample, sequenced in a study of shared clonotypes between healthy human individuals. Measured with immunoSEQ multiplex PCR; TCRdb has only the in-frame clones, and not every one. The sample lists some 200,000 clones, around 93% occurring once. Sequencing was carried out using naive CD4+ T cells sorted from blood. Sample subset: CD45RA+ positively selected. These receptors came from a woman aged 30 to 39 in good health.

The rearrangement links TRBV4-2 to TRBJ2-5; 9 bases are a match to TRBD2. The closer fit of TRBJ2-7 to the DNA end suggests the J call may be wrong. The CDR3 spans 18 residues. Germline assignment: CDR1 LGHNA and CDR2 YNFKEQ. The CDR3 is CASSHPPQLAGSSYEQYF. As DNA, the CDR3 is TGTGCCAGCAGCCACCCCCCCCAACTAGCGGGTAGCTCCTACGAGCAGTACTTC.

The rearrangement uses TRBV2 and TRBJ2-7; TRBD1 or TRBD2 may be the D gene (6 bases each). The CDR3 spans 16 residues. Germline V lookup: CDR1 SNHLY, CDR2 FYNNEI. Trimming left V 1 base short and J 1 base short, with 14 bases between. CDR3: CASSEVGGLPSYEQYF. The DNA of the CDR3 is TGTGCCAGCAGTGAAGTAGGGGGACTTCCTTCCTACGAGCAGTACTTC. The entire variable domain, with the rest obtained from reference TRBV2 and TRBJ2-7, is as follows: EPEVTQTPSHQVTQMGQEVILRCVPISNHLYFYWYRQILGQKVEFLVSFYNNEISEKSEIFDDQFSVERPDGSNFTLKIRSTKLEDSAMYFCASSEVGGLPSYEQYFGPGTRLTVT.

The chain links TRBV11-3 to TRBJ2-3; D might be TRBD1 (6 bases). This CDR3 is 15 amino acids long. CDR1 and CDR2 from the germline V gene are SGHNT and YENEEA. With 2 bases removed from V and 5 bases from J, the gap between germline ends came to 14 bases. The CDR3 here is CASSLSGARGDTQYF. Here the CDR3 DNA reads TGTGCCAGCAGCTTATCAGGGGCGCGAGGAGATACGCAGTATTTT.

This sequence joins TRBV10-3 and TRBJ2-1; 7 bases line up with TRBD1. Germline V gene lookup returns CDR1 ENHRY and CDR2 SYGVKD. The CDR3 covers 14 residues. J was trimmed by 8 bases and V by 4 bases; bases with no gene match: 8. CDR3 sequence reads: CAISVRDRGDEQFF. The CDR3 DNA sequence: TGTGCCATCAGTGTCCGGGACAGAGGGGATGAGCAGTTCTTC.

The sample holds one count of this clone. The rearrangement links TRBV28 to TRBJ1-1; no firm D call. CDR1 is MDHEN, CDR2 SYDVKM, per germline. The V end lost 5 bases, the J end lost 5 bases, and 15 bases lay between the germline ends. The CDR3 extends over 14 amino acids. CDR3 protein: CASSPWTARTEAFF. Here the CDR3 DNA reads TGTGCCAGCAGTCCGTGGACGGCGAGGACTGAAGCTTTCTTT.

V usage is TRBV28 and J usage is TRBJ1-5; TRBD1 is a possible D gene (6 bases). Germline CDR1 reads MDHEN; CDR2 reads SYDVKM. This CDR3 is built from 14 residues. V shed 6 bases and J shed 7 bases, with 16 bases lying between them. The CDR3 DNA follows: TGTGCCAGCAGCCGAAACAGGGTTGAACAGCCCCAGCATTTT. It codes for CASSRNRVEQPQHF.

The chain recombines TRBV18 with TRBJ2-7, with 11 nucleotides matching TRBD2. Trimming removed 3 bases from V and 4 bases from J; junction bases left unmatched: 8. The CDR3 consists of 16 residues. Germline V gives CDR1 KGHSH, CDR2 LQKENI. The CDR3 bases are TGTGCCAGCTCACCCCCAACTAGCGGGAGTTTGTACGAGCAGTACTTC. Residues: CASSPPTSGSLYEQYF. Filled out from reference TRBV18 and TRBJ2-7, the complete variable domain reads NAGVMQNPRHLVRRRGQEARLRCSPMKGHSHVYWYRQLPEEGLKFMVYLQKENIIDESGMPKERFSAEFPKEGPSILRIQQVVRGDSAAYFCASSPPTSGSLYEQYFGPGTRLTVT.

The DNA for the CDR3 is TGTGCCAGCAGTTCTCCACAGGGAACCTACGAGCAGTACTTC. Its translation is CASSSPQGTYEQYF. This chain joins TRBV28 and TRBJ2-7; the D gene is possibly TRBD1 (6 bases). V shed 4 bases and J shed 2 bases, with 12 bases lying between them. Germline values: CDR1 MDHEN, CDR2 SYDVKM. The CDR3 is made up of 14 amino acids.

The chain employs TRBV10-1 and TRBJ2-2, with D possibly TRBD2 on 5 matching bases. The CDR3 has 15 residues. V was trimmed by 2 bases and J by 1 base, leaving 8 bases between them. From germline, CDR1 is WNHNN and CDR2 SYGVQD (reference sequence). CDR3 sequence (DNA): TGCGCCAGCAGTGAGGAGGGCAGGAACACCGGGGAGCTGTTTTTT. Protein sequence: CASSEEGRNTGELFF.

The chain employs TRBV4-1 and TRBJ2-5; tentatively, D is TRBD1 (5 bases). V lost 2 bases and J lost 2, with 9 bases in between. The CDR3 length is 14 residues. Per germline, CDR1 MGHRA and CDR2 YSYEKL. The CDR3 nucleotides are TGCGCCAGCAGCCAACCGACAGAGCAAGAGACCCAGTACTTC. Its translation is CASSQPTEQETQYF.

The chain links TRBV27 to TRBJ2-7, with TRBD1 matching 8 bases. Germline CDR1 and CDR2: MNHEY and SMNVEV (reference sequence). The trim removed 5 bases at V and 1 base at J, leaving 13 bases unmatched. The CDR3 length is 17 residues. The CDR3 loop reads CASSPQGVERVSYEQYF. In DNA, the CDR3 is TGTGCCAGCAGTCCACAGGGGGTGGAGCGGGTGTCCTACGAGCAGTACTTC.

The V call is TRBV6-1, the J call TRBJ1-5; D gene uncertain. Germline V CDR1 and CDR2: MNHNS, SASEGT. The CDR3 covers 15 residues. V was shortened by 10 bases and J by 4 bases, with 20 bases between the two germline ends. The CDR3 bases are TGTGCCACGTTAGCGGCCCTCCATATTAATCAGCCCCAGCATTTT. Translating it yields CATLAALHINQPQHF.

This chain links TRBV19 with TRBJ2-5, with 10 bases fitting TRBD1. Trimming cost V 3 bases and J 2 bases; bases outside gene matches: 12. Germline V gene data show CDR1 as LNHDA and CDR2 as SQIVND (reference sequence). This CDR3 is 18 amino acids long. CDR3 DNA: TGTGCCAGTAGTATGGGAGGGACAGGGGAGTGGAGTCAAGAGACCCAGTACTTC. This encodes CASSMGGTGEWSQETQYF.

This clone was seen a single time. The gene calls are TRBV10-3 and TRBJ2-2, with 12 bases that match TRBD2. V lost 4 bases to trimming and J lost 4 bases; unmatched junction nucleotides: 1. Per germline, CDR1 ENHRY and CDR2 SYGVKD. This CDR3 has 15 amino acids. The CDR3 bases are TGTGCCATCAGTGGACTAGCGGGAGTCACCGGGGAGCTGTTTTTT. This codes for CAISGLAGVTGELFF.

V and J are TRBV6-4 and TRBJ2-3; D is unresolved. This CDR3 spans 11 amino acids. The V and J ends lost 4 bases and 5 bases respectively, with 4 bases between them. Germline-derived CDR1 and CDR2 are MRHNA and SNTAGT. The CDR3 nucleotides are TGTGCCAGCAGTGCGGGAGATACGCAGTATTTT. Translating gives CASSAGDTQYF.

The chain is built from TRBV5-3 and TRBJ2-7, with 10 nucleotides matching TRBD2. TRBV5-3 is noted as an ORF with a role that remains uncertain. Losses at the gene ends were 5 bases for V and 6 bases for J; bases not matched to a gene: 14. The CDR3 runs to 16 residues. The CDR3 loop reads CARRRTNLAGVSEQYF. DNA for the CDR3: TGTGCCAGAAGAAGGACAAACCTAGCGGGAGTTTCCGAGCAGTACTTC.

The gene calls are TRBV15 and TRBJ1-4; unclear D gene. The CDR3 length is 16 residues. Looked up from germline, CDR1 is LNHNV and CDR2 is YYDKDF (reference sequence). Trimming took off 0 bases at V and 8 bases at J, with 16 bases between the two ends. This CDR3 reads CATSRDGGSFREKLFF. CDR3 coding DNA: TGTGCCACCAGCAGAGATGGCGGCAGCTTTCGCGAAAAACTGTTTTTT.

This chain uses TRBV28 with TRBJ2-5, with TRBD2 as a possible D gene (6 bases). The DNA matches TRBJ2-7 better at its end, which makes the J call doubtful. The CDR3 spans 15 residues. Germline CDR1 reads MDHEN; CDR2 reads SYDVKM. CDR3 region: CASSLAAGPAYEQYF. The CDR3 region has the DNA TGTGCCAGCAGTTTAGCAGCGGGCCCCGCATACGAGCAGTACTTC.

The chain employs TRBV7-2 and TRBJ1-5, with D unclear. This CDR3 is built from 12 residues. From germline, CDR1 is SGHTA and CDR2 FQGNSA. Trimming took 3 bases from V and 6 from J, leaving 6 bases between them. The CDR3 sequence is CASSFPGQPQHF. CDR3 nucleotides: TGTGCCAGCAGCTTTCCCGGTCAGCCCCAGCATTTT.

J is TRBJ2-5 and V is TRBV7-5; TRBD1 is the table's D call and was not checked against the DNA. The DNA end is a closer match to TRBJ2-7, so the J assignment may be wrong. TRBV7-5 is a pseudogene. This CDR3 is built from 15 residues. CDR3 coding DNA: TGTGTCAGAAGCTGGATACAGGTCGACTCCTACGAGCAGTACTTC. Protein product: CVRSWIQVDSYEQYF.

J is TRBJ1-3 and V is TRBV6-1, with a tentative D call TRBD1 (5 bases). The V end was cut by 2 bases, the J end by 3 bases, with 11 bases between. Germline values: CDR1 MNHNS, CDR2 SASEGT. This CDR3 contains 15 residues. The CDR3 is CASSELGRIGNTIYF. In nucleotides, the CDR3 is TGTGCCAGCAGTGAATTGGGACGGATTGGAAACACCATATATTTT.

J is TRBJ1-1 and V is TRBV27; 8 bases agree with TRBD1. CDR3 length equals 17 residues. With V trimmed by 1 base and J by 2 bases, 9 bases remained unmatched. Germline V gene lookup returns CDR1 MNHEY and CDR2 SMNVEV (reference sequence). This CDR3 reads CASSLFPGQGPNTEAFF. The CDR3 DNA is TGTGCCAGCAGTTTATTTCCCGGACAGGGCCCCAACACTGAAGCTTTCTTT.

The V gene is TRBV29-1, the J gene TRBJ1-1; D might be TRBD1 (5 bases). The V gene lost 6 bases and the J gene lost 2 bases, with 13 bases spanning the gap. In germline, CDR1 is SQVTM, CDR2 ANQGSEA. The CDR3 runs to 13 residues. Written as DNA, the CDR3 is TGCAGCGTAAGGATTGGGGCCAACACTGAAGCTTTCTTT. Its protein product is CSVRIGANTEAFF.

This chain links TRBV4-2 with TRBJ1-4; tentatively, D is TRBD1 (5 bases). Trimming shortened V by 6 bases and J by 0 bases, and 14 bases separated the two germline ends. The CDR3 length is 16 residues. Germline V gives CDR1 LGHNA, CDR2 YNFKEQ. The CDR3 DNA is TGTGCCAGCAGTCGTGGCGGGGGGGCAACTAATGAAAAACTGTTTTTT. This codes for CASSRGGGATNEKLFF.

The chain has TRBV28 and TRBJ2-5; D unclear. V was trimmed by 6 bases and J by 0 bases, leaving 5 bases between them. CDR1 and CDR2 (germline): MDHEN, SYDVKM. The CDR3 is 12 residues long. The DNA for the CDR3 is TGTGCCAGCAGAAGGGACCAAGAGACCCAGTACTTC. This sequence encodes CASRRDQETQYF.